Listed here are 3 T cell receptor beta chains from one sample, sequenced in a study of type 1 regulatory T cells. Using its own MiXCR run on the reads, TCRdb lists one record per CDR3 protein. The sample contains about 59,000 distinct CDR3 sequences, 62% of which appear only once. Antigens of these TCRs are unknown. Sequencing was done on a sample of cultured non-Tr1 T cells, either the whole culture or a sorted T cell fraction (not recorded which). These receptors were obtained from a human donor in good health.

The chain combines TRBV20-1 with TRBJ2-6; D gene ambiguous. Germline V gene sequence: CDR1 DFQATT, CDR2 SNEGSKA (reference sequence). V was clipped by 0 bases and J by 3 bases, with 6 bases between them. This CDR3 comprises 14 residues. CDR3 sequence (DNA): TGCAGTGCTAGAGAAACCGGTGGGGCCAACGTCCTGACTTTC. Translating gives CSARETGGANVLTF.

In its sample, this clonotype was seen a few times. One junction end disagrees with the germline gene, perhaps due to a read error. V gene TRBV24-1 combines with J gene TRBJ2-7, with D perhaps TRBD1 (5 bases). The CDR3 spans 9 residues. In germline, CDR1 is KGHDR, CDR2 SFDVKD. The CDR3 coding sequence is TGTGCCACCAGAGAACCAGGGCGCTTC. It encodes CATREPGRF.

V usage is TRBV6-2 or TRBV6-3 and J usage is TRBJ2-7; unclear D gene. Trimming pared 5 bases from V and 0 bases from J, leaving 11 bases between. Germline V gene lookup returns CDR1 MNHEY and CDR2 SVGEGT. The CDR3 covers 14 residues. CDR3 amino acids: CASSRSGASYEQYF. Here the CDR3 DNA reads TGTGCCAGCAGTCGGTCCGGAGCCTCCTACGAGCAGTACTTC.